The rows below give T cell receptor beta chains drawn from one sample of a study of blood T cell repertoires in COVID-19. TCRdb's table, derived via immunoSEQ multiplex PCR, lists solely in-frame clones and lacks some. The table includes about 64,000 clones, around three quarters detected once. Sequencing was done on a sample of peripheral blood. Source of these receptors: a human donor in a cohort sampled during active COVID-19. Each CDR3 is given with its conserved first and last residue. Each record gives: CDR3 protein, V gene.

CASSQDTGGNTEAFF | TRBV4-3
CASSVQGPNYGYTF | TRBV19
CSARQGAMGETQYF | TRBV29-1
CASSLSPGDGTDTQYF | TRBV5-1
CASSRGHPYEQYF | TRBV12-3/TRBV12-4
CASRSSGANTGELFF | TRBV7-9
CASSIVHGRGWAGELFF | TRBV19
CASSYFSASDTQYF | TRBV6-2/TRBV6-3
CASRTGTLFTDTQYF | TRBV6-5
CASSLNEQGYNEQFF | TRBV7-9
CASSLAGTASYEQYF | TRBV7-8
CASSFSQGANTEAFF | TRBV5-1
CASASGPGQYPNEQFF | TRBV11-3
CASIRQGGSPLHF | TRBV2
CASSIDERRDRANTGELFF | TRBV19
CASSQDTGGYTGELFF | TRBV4-1
CASSPGGSGFYEQYF | TRBV5-1
CASSRGVQETQYF | TRBV7-2
CASSKRSSTEAFF | TRBV7-3
CASSLSVGIQETQYF | TRBV27
CASSDPYGYTF | TRBV25-1
CASSESGKSAYEQYF | TRBV25-1
CASSLTWNTEAFF | TRBV7-9
CASSLTGMQRDTEAFF | TRBV5-1
CASSSPGGGYEQYF | TRBV7-2
CASRPGLAGPQETQYF | TRBV2
CASSLGQSRYTEAFF | TRBV5-6
CASSLRFSGGRYNEQFF | TRBV7-2
CASRGGGTPPDTQYF | TRBV27